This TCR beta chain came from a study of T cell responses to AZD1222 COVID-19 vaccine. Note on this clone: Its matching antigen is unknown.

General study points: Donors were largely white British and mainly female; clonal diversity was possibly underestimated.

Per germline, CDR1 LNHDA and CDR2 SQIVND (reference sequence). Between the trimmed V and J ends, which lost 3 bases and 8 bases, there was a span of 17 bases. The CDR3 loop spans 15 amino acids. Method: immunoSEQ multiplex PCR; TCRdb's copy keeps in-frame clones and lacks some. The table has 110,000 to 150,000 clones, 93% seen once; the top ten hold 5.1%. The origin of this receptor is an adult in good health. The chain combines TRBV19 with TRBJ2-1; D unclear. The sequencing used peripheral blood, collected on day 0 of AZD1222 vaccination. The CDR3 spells CASSMVYGLPDEQFF. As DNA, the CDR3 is TGTGCCAGTAGTATGGTGTATGGGCTACCGGATGAGCAGTTCTTC.